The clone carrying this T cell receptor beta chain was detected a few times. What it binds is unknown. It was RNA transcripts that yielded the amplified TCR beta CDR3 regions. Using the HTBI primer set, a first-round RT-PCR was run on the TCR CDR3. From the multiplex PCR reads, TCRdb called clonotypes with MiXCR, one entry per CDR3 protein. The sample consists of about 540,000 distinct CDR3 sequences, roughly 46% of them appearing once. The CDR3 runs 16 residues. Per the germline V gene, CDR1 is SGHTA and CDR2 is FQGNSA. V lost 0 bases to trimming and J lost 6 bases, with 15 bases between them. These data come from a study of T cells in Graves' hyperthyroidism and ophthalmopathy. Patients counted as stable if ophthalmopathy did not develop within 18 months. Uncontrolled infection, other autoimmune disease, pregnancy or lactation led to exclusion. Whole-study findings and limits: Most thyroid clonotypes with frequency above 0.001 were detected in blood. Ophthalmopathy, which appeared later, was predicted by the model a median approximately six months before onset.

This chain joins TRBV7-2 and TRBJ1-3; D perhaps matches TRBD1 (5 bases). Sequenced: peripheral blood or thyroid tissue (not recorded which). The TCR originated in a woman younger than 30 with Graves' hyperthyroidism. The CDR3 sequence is CASSLARAFVENTIYF. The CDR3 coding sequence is TGTGCCAGCAGCTTAGCCAGGGCGTTTGTTGAAAACACCATATATTTT.